The 29 T cell receptor beta chains reported below all come from one sample, sequenced in a study of control samples from healthy donors and cancer patients. TCRdb's copy holds only in-frame clones and misses some; the assay was immunoSEQ multiplex PCR. In the table there are about 100,000 clones, approximately 84% of which are singletons. Sequencing was done on a sample of blood. These TCRs come from a woman between 45 and 65 years old in good health.

The genes are TRBV7-8 and TRBJ2-3, with 8 bases matching TRBD2. CDR3 length equals 19 residues. Losses at the gene ends were 3 bases for V and 2 bases for J; bases not matched to a gene: 16. CDR1 is SGHVS and CDR2 is FQNEAQ in the germline V gene. The CDR3 coding sequence is TGTGCCAGCAGCTTCCCCGCGGGGAGTAGCGGGGATTTCACAGATACGCAGTATTTT. It specifies CASSFPAGSSGDFTDTQYF.

This chain uses TRBV4-2 with TRBJ2-1, with 7 positions matching TRBD2. Germline CDR1 LGHNA, CDR2 YNFKEQ. The CDR3 totals 17 residues. Trimming cost V 2 bases and J 2 bases; bases outside gene matches: 9. CDR3 DNA: TGTGCCAGCAGCCAATATACCGGGGGAGGGGCCTACAATGAGCAGTTCTTC. Translation gives CASSQYTGGGAYNEQFF.

The rearrangement links TRBV13 to TRBJ1-6, with unresolved D. This CDR3 is 13 amino acids long. Germline assignment: CDR1 PRHDT and CDR2 FYEKMQ (reference sequence). The V and J ends lost 1 base and 5 bases respectively, with 3 bases between them. The CDR3 region has the DNA TGTGCCAGCAGCTTAGCTCATAATTCACCCCTCCACTTT. Its translation: CASSLAHNSPLHF.

In this sample, this clone turned up once. The chain employs TRBV7-6 and TRBJ1-6; D possibly corresponds to TRBD1 (6 bases). Germline lookup yields CDR1 SGHVS and CDR2 FNYEAQ. This CDR3 is built from 15 residues. Trimming pared 2 bases from V and 9 bases from J, leaving 14 bases between. CDR3 nucleotide sequence: TGTGCCAGCAGCTTACTGGACAGCAACAGTTCACCCCTCCACTTT. This translates into CASSLLDSNSSPLHF.

The chain is built from TRBV18 and TRBJ2-2; 9 bases are a match to TRBD2. This CDR3 has 15 amino acids. The J segment lost 6 bases and the V segment lost 0 bases, leaving 2 bases of the junction unmatched. Per the germline V gene, CDR1 is KGHSH and CDR2 is LQKENI. The CDR3 loop reads CASSPPGLASGELFF. The CDR3 bases are TGTGCCAGCTCACCACCCGGACTAGCGTCCGGGGAGCTGTTTTTT.

This clone was observed a few times. The gene calls are TRBV3-1 (or the pseudogene TRBV3-2) and TRBJ2-7; 9 nucleotides agree with TRBD2. The CDR3 runs to 18 residues. J gave up 4 bases and V 0 bases, and 13 bases lay outside the gene matches. Germline CDR1 is LGHDT and CDR2 is YNNKEL (reference sequence). The CDR3 nucleotides read TGTGCCAGCAGCCAAGATTGCAGCGGGAGGACCCTCGGGTACGAGCAGTACGTC. It yields the protein CASSQDCSGRTLGYEQYV.

This chain joins TRBV3-1 (or the pseudogene TRBV3-2) and TRBJ2-5; 12 bases agree with TRBD2. V was clipped by 6 bases and J by 7 bases; unmatched bases: 9. The CDR3 sequence is 15 residues long. Germline values: CDR1 LGHDT, CDR2 YNNKEL (reference sequence). In DNA form, the CDR3 reads TGTGCCAGCAGGCCGTGGACTAGCGGGGAAGGGACCCAGTACTTC. It codes for CASRPWTSGEGTQYF.

The rearrangement links TRBV14 to TRBJ2-3, with TRBD2 matching 7 bases. The CDR3 consists of 15 residues. V trimming: 6 bases; J trimming: 0 bases; junction bases outside the gene matches: 6. The germline V gene has CDR1 SGHDN and CDR2 FVKESK. In nucleotides, the CDR3 is TGTGCCAGCAGTAGACTAGCCGGAAGCACAGATACGCAGTATTTT. It translates to CASSRLAGSTDTQYF.

The chain combines TRBV7-2 with TRBJ2-5, with 9 positions matching TRBD1. Germline V lookup: CDR1 SGHTA, CDR2 FQGNSA. CDR3 length: 14 amino acids. After removal of 4 bases from V and 5 bases from J, the junction contained 5 bases not matched to a gene. For the CDR3, the DNA is TGTGCCAGCAGCTCTAACAGGGGGCGTGAGACCCAGTACTTC. Translation: CASSSNRGRETQYF.

The rearrangement joins TRBV30 to TRBJ2-5, with D maybe TRBD1 (5 bases). Between the trimmed V and J ends, which lost 5 bases and 5 bases, there was a span of 15 bases. This CDR3 spans 13 amino acids. CDR1 and CDR2 from the germline V gene are GTSNPN and SVGIG (reference sequence). For the CDR3, the DNA is TGTGCCTGGTTGGACAAAATTGGTGAGACCCAGTACTTC. This encodes CAWLDKIGETQYF. The full variable domain, its missing parts supplied by reference TRBV30 and TRBJ2-5, is SQTIHQWPATLVQPVGSPLSLECTVEGTSNPNLYWYRQAAGRGLQLLFYSVGIGQISSEVPQNLSASRPQDRQFILSSKKLLLSDSGFYLCAWLDKIGETQYFGPGTRLLVL.

This clone was found many times. The CDR3 DNA reads TGCGCCAGCAGTGATAGTAGCGGGGGCTACAATGAGCAGTTCTTC. This gives the protein CASSDSSGGYNEQFF. This chain links TRBV10-2 with TRBJ2-1, with 9 bases fitting TRBD2. Germline CDR1 and CDR2: WSHSY and SAAADI. V was clipped by 3 bases and J by 3 bases; unmatched bases: 3. CDR3 length equals 15 residues.

V and J are TRBV18 and TRBJ1-1; D not resolved. The germline V gene has CDR1 KGHSH and CDR2 LQKENI. V lost 6 bases to trimming and J lost 0 bases, with 17 bases between them. This CDR3 region has 16 residues. In nucleotides, the CDR3 is TGTGCCAGCTCCCCCGTGGAGTCGCGGATGAACACTGAAGCTTTCTTT. Amino acids: CASSPVESRMNTEAFF. The variable domain in full, with the rest retrieved from reference TRBV18 and TRBJ1-1, is NAGVMQNPRHLVRRRGQEARLRCSPMKGHSHVYWYRQLPEEGLKFMVYLQKENIIDESGMPKERFSAEFPKEGPSILRIQQVVRGDSAAYFCASSPVESRMNTEAFFGQGTRLTVV.

J is TRBJ1-4 and V is TRBV30, with D possibly matching TRBD1 (5 bases). V was shortened by 7 bases and J by 2 bases, with 17 bases between the two germline ends. CDR3 size: 15 residues. Per germline, CDR1 GTSNPN and CDR2 SVGIG (reference sequence). CDR3 loop: CASRGGTWTNEKLFF. The CDR3, as DNA: TGTGCCTCTCGGGGGGGGACTTGGACTAATGAAAAACTGTTTTTT.

In nucleotides, the CDR3 is TGTGCCAGCAGCGAATTGACAGGCAGCTCCTACGAGCAGTACGTC. It is translated as CASSELTGSSYEQYV. The rearrangement joins TRBV2 to TRBJ2-7; D might be TRBD1 (6 bases). The germline V gene has CDR1 SNHLY and CDR2 FYNNEI. The CDR3 length is 15 residues. Trimming cost V 6 bases and J 0 bases, with 15 bases left between them.

This chain uses TRBV27 with TRBJ2-3; 15 bases match TRBD2. The V segment lost 6 bases and the J segment 6 bases; nucleotides outside the gene matches: 7. This CDR3 has 16 residues. From germline, CDR1 is MNHEY and CDR2 SMNVEV (reference sequence). DNA for the CDR3: TGTGCCAGCAGATGGACTAGCGGGGGGGCAAGGGATACGCAGTATTTT. It yields the protein CASRWTSGGARDTQYF.

The chain employs TRBV7-3 and TRBJ1-2, with 7 bases matching TRBD1. This CDR3 has 14 residues. V shed 4 bases, J shed 7 bases, and the junction held 9 bases outside the gene matches. CDR1 is SGHTA and CDR2 is FQGTGA in the germline V gene. This CDR3 is CASSWPTGHPGYTF. The CDR3 DNA sequence: TGTGCCAGCAGCTGGCCGACAGGGCACCCTGGCTACACCTTC.

The chain carries TRBV6-4 and TRBJ2-1; D is perhaps TRBD1 (5 bases). This CDR3 has 15 residues. Germline V gene lookup returns CDR1 MRHNA and CDR2 SNTAGT. The V end lost 5 bases, the J end lost 7 bases, and 18 bases lay between the germline ends. Written as DNA, the CDR3 is TGTGCCAGCAGTCACGACAGCTTTTATGCGAATGAGCAGTTCTTC. This codes for CASSHDSFYANEQFF.

The chain is built from TRBV6-5 and TRBJ1-2; D gene unclear. Germline loops: CDR1 MNHEY, CDR2 SVGAGI. Deletions cut 0 bases from V and 9 bases from J, with 17 bases between. CDR3 length: 15 residues. The CDR3 region has the DNA TGTGCCAGCAGTTACTCGCAGGACCCTACGAGGAGCTACACCTTC. The encoded protein is CASSYSQDPTRSYTF.

This chain connects TRBV6-4 to TRBJ1-1; D not resolved. Deletions cut 2 bases from V and 3 bases from J, with 7 bases between. This CDR3 is built from 13 residues. Germline values: CDR1 MRHNA, CDR2 SNTAGT. The CDR3 DNA is TGTGCCAGCAGTGACACATCCTACACTGAAGCTTTCTTT. Protein sequence: CASSDTSYTEAFF.

This clone was observed once. The chain recombines TRBV6-5 with TRBJ1-1; D is possibly TRBD1 (6 bases). The V end was cut by 0 bases, the J end by 5 bases, with 16 bases between. This CDR3 is built from 16 residues. The germline CDR1 and CDR2 sequences are MNHEY and SVGAGI. CDR3: CASSYSVSGGRTEAFF. The CDR3 nucleotides are TGTGCCAGCAGTTACTCGGTTAGCGGGGGGCGAACTGAAGCTTTCTTT.

This chain uses TRBV9 with TRBJ2-1, with TRBD2 matching 14 bases. The ends lost 7 bases at V and 9 bases at J; junction bases unmatched: 9. Germline lookup yields CDR1 SGDLS and CDR2 YYNGEE. The CDR3 spans 15 residues. CDR3 DNA: TGTGCCAGCGACCGGGGGACTAGCGGGAGAGTTGAGCAGTTCTTC. Its protein product is CASDRGTSGRVEQFF. Variable domain in full (rest from reference TRBV9 and TRBJ2-1): DSGVTQTPKHLITATGQRVTLRCSPRSGDLSVYWYQQSLDQGLQFLIQYYNGEERAKGNILERFSAQQFPDLHSELNLSSLELGDSALYFCASDRGTSGRVEQFFGPGTRLTVL.

The chain links TRBV7-2 to TRBJ2-5; no firm D call. This CDR3 region has 15 residues. The germline V gene encodes CDR1 SGHTA and CDR2 FQGNSA. The germline V and J ends were trimmed by 4 bases and 1 base, with 13 bases remaining between them. The CDR3 nucleotides are TGTGCCAGCAGCTGGGGAAGTGGGATCCAAGAGACCCAGTACTTC. Translated: CASSWGSGIQETQYF.

The CDR3 spells CASSFEVVNTGELFF. CDR3 nucleotide sequence: TGTGCCAGCAGCTTCGAAGTCGTCAACACCGGGGAGCTGTTTTTT. V usage is TRBV5-5 and J usage is TRBJ2-2; D is ambiguous. Germline CDR1 is SGHKS and CDR2 is YYEKEE (reference sequence). V lost 2 bases, J lost 2 bases, and 10 bases lay in between. This CDR3 contains 15 residues.

J is TRBJ2-1 and V is TRBV7-7; D is unresolved. Germline values: CDR1 SSHAT, CDR2 FNYEAQ (reference sequence). The CDR3 length is 13 residues. With 5 bases removed from V and 10 bases from J, the gap between germline ends came to 15 bases. The CDR3 sequence: CASSPRPGGEQFF. For the CDR3, the DNA is TGTGCCAGCAGCCCCCGGCCGGGTGGGGAGCAGTTCTTC.

The chain uses TRBV3-1 (or the pseudogene TRBV3-2) and TRBJ1-2; unclear D gene. CDR3 length: 13 residues. Trimming removed 6 bases from V and 3 bases from J, with 11 bases in between. Per germline, CDR1 LGHDT and CDR2 YNNKEL (reference sequence). The DNA for the CDR3 is TGTGCCAGCAGTCTCCTGTTGGACTATGGCTACACCTTC. This translates into CASSLLLDYGYTF.

V is TRBV5-8 and J is TRBJ1-4; 9 bases fit TRBD1. The CDR3 has 18 amino acids. Germline V gives CDR1 SGHTS, CDR2 YDEGEE. The ends lost 2 bases at V and 6 bases at J; junction bases unmatched: 14. This CDR3 reads CASSFTAGTGRRDEKLFF. In DNA form, the CDR3 reads TGTGCCAGCAGCTTTACCGCCGGGACAGGGAGGCGTGATGAAAAACTGTTTTTT. Full variable domain (rest looked up from reference TRBV5-8 and TRBJ1-4): EAGVTQSPTHLIKTRGQQATLRCSPISGHTSVYWYQQALGLGLQFLLWYDEGEERNRGNFPPRFSGRQFPNYSSELNVNALELEDSALYLCASSFTAGTGRRDEKLFFGSGTQLSVL.

This rearrangement joins TRBV29-1 to TRBJ1-5; possibly TRBD1 for D (6 bases). CDR3 length equals 14 residues. Germline V gene data show CDR1 as SQVTM and CDR2 as ANQGSEA. Trimming stripped 6 bases from V and 1 base from J, with 13 bases between. CDR3 residues: CSVAQGGSNQPQHF. CDR3 nucleotides: TGCAGCGTGGCACAGGGAGGAAGCAATCAGCCCCAGCATTTT.

V usage is TRBV18 and J usage is TRBJ1-1; D unclear. CDR1 is KGHSH and CDR2 is LQKENI in the germline V gene. V was pared by 4 bases and J by 2 bases, with 11 bases between. The CDR3 runs to 14 residues. This CDR3 reads CASSLSTRNTEAFF. The CDR3 DNA is TGTGCCAGCTCACTCTCTACACGTAACACTGAAGCTTTCTTT.

V usage is TRBV5-7 and J usage is TRBJ1-2; no reliable D call. TRBV5-7 is marked as an open reading frame, function uncertain. The length of the CDR3 is 12 residues. V was cut by 4 bases and J by 5 bases, with 9 bases left in between. This CDR3 reads CASSRARYGYTF. DNA of the CDR3: TGTGCCAGCAGCCGGGCCCGGTATGGCTACACCTTC.